The clone carrying this T cell receptor beta chain was seen at least ten times. What it binds is not known. The sample comes from a study of early T cells in non-severe SARS-CoV-2 infection. Study overall: Alpha and beta chains were unpaired, from unsorted whole-blood bulk RNA.

Unique molecular identifiers tagged individual cDNA molecules. One entry per CDR3 protein results from TCRdb running MiXCR on the 5' RACE reads. Among tens of thousands of distinct CDR3 sequences, around 5.2% were seen once, and the ten largest hold roughly 4.5%. V shed 1 base and J shed 2 bases, with 12 bases lying between them. Germline loops: CDR1 MGHRA, CDR2 YSYEKL. The CDR3 sequence is 16 residues long. General study findings and limits: Using VDJdb, the matching emphasized anti-spike CD8 responses while missing private and CD4 specificities.

The receptor was isolated from an adult who was a healthcare worker with PCR-confirmed SARS-CoV-2 infection or an uninfected control (not recorded which). The chain recombines TRBV4-1 with TRBJ1-5; D is ambiguous. The sequenced material came from whole blood. The chain's CDR3 is CASSQGARGGNQPQHF. CDR3 nucleotide sequence: TGCGCCAGCAGCCAAGGGGCGCGCGGGGGCAATCAGCCCCAGCATTTT.